Presented here are 2 T cell receptor beta chains from one specimen sequenced in a study of vaccination and CD4 T cells after COVID-19. Treatment of the sample: approximately 9-day PBMC culture with coronavirus spike peptide pools or control peptides (ViraFEST assay). The Oncomine TCR Beta short-read assay was applied to DNA of cultured CD4+ T cells. MiXCR was run by TCRdb on the PCR reads, yielding one entry per CDR3 protein. The data hold 10,000 or so distinct CDR3 sequences, with roughly 67% observed a single time. No antigens are known for them. Sequencing used CD4+ T cells from blood, cultured in vitro. The receptors stem from a human donor who had recovered from COVID-19.

V is TRBV9 and J is TRBJ1-2, with a tentative D call TRBD1 (5 bases). Germline CDR1 reads SGDLS; CDR2 reads YYNGEE. This CDR3 is 14 amino acids long. V was clipped by 0 bases and J by 3 bases, with 9 bases between them. The DNA of the CDR3 is TGTGCCAGCAGCGTAGTAGGGGCGGACTATGGCTACACCTTC. It codes for CASSVVGADYGYTF.

The rearrangement uses TRBV2 and TRBJ1-2, with D maybe TRBD1 (6 bases). The CDR3 spans 14 residues. Germline V lookup: CDR1 SNHLY, CDR2 FYNNEI. V was shortened by 7 bases and J by 5 bases, with 17 bases between the two germline ends. Written as DNA, the CDR3 is TGTGCCAGCAAGGACCCACGGGGGGCGTATGGCTACACCTTC. This translates into CASKDPRGAYGYTF. Combining the CDR3 with reference TRBV2 and TRBJ1-2 gives the whole variable domain EPEVTQTPSHQVTQMGQEVILRCVPISNHLYFYWYRQILGQKVEFLVSFYNNEISEKSEIFDDQFSVERPDGSNFTLKIRSTKLEDSAMYFCASKDPRGAYGYTFGSGTRLTVV.